This T cell receptor (beta chain) was sequenced for a study of cytotoxic CD8 clonotypes in ibrutinib-treated CLL. Germline CDR1 is MDHEN and CDR2 is SYDVKM. V was clipped by 6 bases and J by 2 bases; unmatched bases: 7. CDR3 size: 16 residues. Study-level results: Timing of sampling differed between sustained-remission and progressing patients.

Measured with immunoSEQ multiplex PCR; TCRdb has only the in-frame clones, and not every one. The profile shows 55,000 to 80,000 clones, approximately 90% of them singletons. A single count supports this clone. The antigen remains unidentified. This sample comprised PBMCs, obtained after 12 months of ibrutinib treatment. The source of this sequence is a human donor with chronic lymphocytic leukemia. This rearrangement joins TRBV28 to TRBJ2-2; 9 bases map to TRBD2. The CDR3 DNA is TGTGCCAGCAGGCGGGGCGGGAGGGGTAACACCGGGGAGCTGTTTTTT. Translating it yields CASRRGGRGNTGELFF.